What follows are 3 T cell receptor beta chains derived from one specimen sequenced in a study of blood T cell repertoires in COVID-19. Sequencing used immunoSEQ multiplex PCR; TCRdb keeps in-frame clones, though not all of them. Among approximately 81,000 clones listed, 89% were seen once. The sample taken for sequencing was peripheral blood. These receptors were obtained from a man between 65 and 79 years old with active or convalescent COVID-19.

This clone was counted a single time. The J gene is TRBJ2-3, the V gene TRBV19; D gene unclear. The CDR3 contains 12 residues. Trimming cost V 3 bases and J 3 bases, with 4 bases left between them. Germline V gene lookup returns CDR1 LNHDA and CDR2 SQIVND (reference sequence). CDR3 in amino acids: CASSMTTDTQYF. Written as DNA, the CDR3 is TGTGCCAGTAGTATGACTACAGATACGCAGTATTTT.

The chain combines TRBV18 with TRBJ2-2; 7 bases are a match to TRBD1. Germline CDR1 and CDR2: KGHSH and LQKENI. V trimming: 2 bases; J trimming: 7 bases; junction bases outside the gene matches: 1. The CDR3 runs to 13 residues. The CDR3 region has the DNA TGTGCCAGCTCACCAACAGGGGACGGGGAGCTGTTTTTT. The encoded protein is CASSPTGDGELFF.

This clone was detected only a few times. The genes are TRBV11-2 and TRBJ1-5, with unresolved D. The CDR3 runs to 16 residues. V gave up 7 bases and J gave up 2 bases, with 18 bases separating them. Germline V gene sequence: CDR1 SGHAT, CDR2 FQNNGV. The CDR3: CASTLPGDPGNQPQHF. The CDR3 region has the DNA TGTGCCAGCACCCTCCCCGGAGATCCTGGCAATCAGCCCCAGCATTTT.